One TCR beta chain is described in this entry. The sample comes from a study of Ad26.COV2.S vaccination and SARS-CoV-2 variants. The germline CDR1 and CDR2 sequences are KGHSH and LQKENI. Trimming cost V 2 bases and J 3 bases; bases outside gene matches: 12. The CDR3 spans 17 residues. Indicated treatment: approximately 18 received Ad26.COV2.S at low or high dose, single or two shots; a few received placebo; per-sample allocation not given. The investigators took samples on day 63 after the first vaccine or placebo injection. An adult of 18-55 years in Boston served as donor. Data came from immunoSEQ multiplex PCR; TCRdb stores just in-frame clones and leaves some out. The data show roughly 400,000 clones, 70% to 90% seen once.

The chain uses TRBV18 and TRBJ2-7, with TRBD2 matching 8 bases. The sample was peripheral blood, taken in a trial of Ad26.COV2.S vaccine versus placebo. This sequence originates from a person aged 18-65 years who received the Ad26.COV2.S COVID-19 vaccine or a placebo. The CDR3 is CASSPYTGTSVSYEQYF. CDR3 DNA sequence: TGTGCCAGCTCACCATACACCGGGACTAGTGTGAGCTACGAGCAGTACTTC.